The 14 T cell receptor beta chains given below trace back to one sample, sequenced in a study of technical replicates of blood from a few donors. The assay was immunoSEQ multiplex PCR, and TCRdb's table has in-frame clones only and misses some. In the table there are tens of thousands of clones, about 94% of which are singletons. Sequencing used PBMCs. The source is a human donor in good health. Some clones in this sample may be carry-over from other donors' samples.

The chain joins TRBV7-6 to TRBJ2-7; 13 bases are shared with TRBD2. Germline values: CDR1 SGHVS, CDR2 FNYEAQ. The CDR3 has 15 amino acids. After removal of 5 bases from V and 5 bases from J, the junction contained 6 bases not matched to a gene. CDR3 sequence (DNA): TGTGCCAGCAGCGTCACTAGCGGGGGGGCCAACGAGCAGTACTTC. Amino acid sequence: CASSVTSGGANEQYF.

CDR3 sequence reads: CASTQRGGPKNIQYF. In DNA form, the CDR3 reads TGTGCCTCAACGCAGCGGGGGGGCCCCAAAAACATTCAGTACTTC. The chain carries TRBV19 and TRBJ2-4; 10 bases match TRBD2. The CDR3 is 15 residues long. Per the germline V gene, CDR1 is LNHDA and CDR2 is SQIVND (reference sequence). The V and J ends lost 11 bases and 2 bases, in that order; junction bases with no gene match: 9.

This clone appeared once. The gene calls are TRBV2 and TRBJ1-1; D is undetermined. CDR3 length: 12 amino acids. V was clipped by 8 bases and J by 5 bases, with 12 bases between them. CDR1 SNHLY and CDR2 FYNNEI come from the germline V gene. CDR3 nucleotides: TGTGCCAGCGGGGAGGTGGGGACTGAAGCTTTCTTT. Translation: CASGEVGTEAFF.

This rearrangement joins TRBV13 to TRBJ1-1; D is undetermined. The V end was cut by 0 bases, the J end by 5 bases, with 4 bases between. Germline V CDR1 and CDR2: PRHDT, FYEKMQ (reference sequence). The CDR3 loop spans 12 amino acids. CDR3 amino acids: CASSLGRTEAFF. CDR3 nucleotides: TGTGCCAGCAGCTTAGGGCGGACTGAAGCTTTCTTT.

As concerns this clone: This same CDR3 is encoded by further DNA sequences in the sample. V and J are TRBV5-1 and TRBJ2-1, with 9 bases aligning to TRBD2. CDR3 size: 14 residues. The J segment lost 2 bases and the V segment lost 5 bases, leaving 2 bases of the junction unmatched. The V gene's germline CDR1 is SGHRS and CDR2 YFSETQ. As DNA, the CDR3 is TGCGCCAGCAGTTCTAGCGGGGCCTACAATGAGCAGTTCTTC. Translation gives CASSSSGAYNEQFF.

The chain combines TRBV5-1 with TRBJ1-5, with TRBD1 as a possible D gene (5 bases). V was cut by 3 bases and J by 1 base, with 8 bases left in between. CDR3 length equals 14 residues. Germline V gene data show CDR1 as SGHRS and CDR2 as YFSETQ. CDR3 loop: CASSWGLSNQPQHF. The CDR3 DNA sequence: TGCGCCAGCAGCTGGGGACTCAGCAATCAGCCCCAGCATTTT.

CDR3 in amino acids: CASSLELAGGPGTQYF. The CDR3 nucleotides are TGTGCCAGCAGCTTAGAACTAGCGGGGGGGCCCGGTACGCAGTATTTT. The chain combines TRBV7-7 with TRBJ2-3; TRBD2 aligns across 13 bases. The V and J ends lost 1 base and 8 bases, in that order; junction bases with no gene match: 6. Germline loops: CDR1 SSHAT, CDR2 FNYEAQ (reference sequence). This CDR3 region has 16 residues. Supplemented by reference TRBV7-7 and TRBJ2-3, the full variable domain reads GAGVSQSPRYKVTKRGQDVTLRCDPISSHATLYWYQQALGQGPEFLTYFNYEAQPDKSGLPSDRFSAERPEGSISTLTIQRTEQRDSAMYRCASSLELAGGPGTQYFGPGTRLTVL.

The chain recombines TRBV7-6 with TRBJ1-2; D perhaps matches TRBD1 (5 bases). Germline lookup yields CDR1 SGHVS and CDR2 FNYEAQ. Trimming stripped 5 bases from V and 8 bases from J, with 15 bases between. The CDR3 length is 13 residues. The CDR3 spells CASSPTVAGGYTF. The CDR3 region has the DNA TGTGCCAGCAGCCCGACAGTGGCTGGGGGCTACACCTTC.

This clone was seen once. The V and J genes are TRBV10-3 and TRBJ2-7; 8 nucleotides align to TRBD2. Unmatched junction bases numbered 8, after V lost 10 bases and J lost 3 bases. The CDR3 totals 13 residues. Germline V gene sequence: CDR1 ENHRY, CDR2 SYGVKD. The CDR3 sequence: CASGTRDDYEQYF. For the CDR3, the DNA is TGTGCCAGCGGGACTAGGGATGACTACGAGCAGTACTTC.

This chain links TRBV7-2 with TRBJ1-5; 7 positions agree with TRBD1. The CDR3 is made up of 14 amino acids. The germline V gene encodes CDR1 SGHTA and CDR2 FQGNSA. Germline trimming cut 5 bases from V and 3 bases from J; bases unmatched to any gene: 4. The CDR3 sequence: CASSPDRHNQPQHF. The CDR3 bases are TGTGCCAGCAGCCCGGACAGGCACAATCAGCCCCAGCATTTT.

CDR3 sequence reads: CASSELEAGVQETQYF. As DNA, the CDR3 is TGTGCCAGCAGTGAATTAGAGGCAGGGGTCCAGGAGACCCAGTACTTC. The chain uses TRBV25-1 and TRBJ2-5; a weak D match, TRBD1 (6 bases). The CDR3 sequence is 16 residues long. V gave up 1 base and J gave up 5 bases, with 17 bases separating them. Germline loops: CDR1 MGHDK, CDR2 SYGVNS.

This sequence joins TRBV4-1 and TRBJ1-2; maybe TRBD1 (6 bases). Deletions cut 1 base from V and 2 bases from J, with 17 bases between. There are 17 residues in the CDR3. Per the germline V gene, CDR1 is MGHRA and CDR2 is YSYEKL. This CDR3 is CASSQGQLTGRNYGYTF. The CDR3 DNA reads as TGCGCCAGCAGCCAAGGCCAACTGACAGGAAGGAACTATGGCTACACCTTC.

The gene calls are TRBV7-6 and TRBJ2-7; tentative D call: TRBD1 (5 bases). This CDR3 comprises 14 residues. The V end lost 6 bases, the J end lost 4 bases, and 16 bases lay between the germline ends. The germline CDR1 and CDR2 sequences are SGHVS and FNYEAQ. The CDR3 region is CASSLTPDSYEQYF. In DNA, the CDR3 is TGTGCCAGCAGTCTAACACCAGACAGTTACGAGCAGTACTTC.

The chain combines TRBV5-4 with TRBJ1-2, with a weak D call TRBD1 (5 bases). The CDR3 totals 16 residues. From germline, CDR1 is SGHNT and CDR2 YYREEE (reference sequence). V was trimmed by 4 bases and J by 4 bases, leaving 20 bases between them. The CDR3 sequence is CASSHPPGEASYGYTF. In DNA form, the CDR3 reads TGTGCCAGCAGCCATCCGCCGGGGGAGGCTAGCTATGGCTACACCTTC. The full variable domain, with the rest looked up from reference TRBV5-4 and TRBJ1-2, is ETGVTQSPTHLIKTRGQQVTLRCSSQSGHNTVSWYQQALGQGPQFIFQYYREEENGRGNFPPRFSGLQFPNYSSELNVNALELDDSALYLCASSHPPGEASYGYTFGSGTRLTVV.